This passage covers 24 T cell receptor beta chains from one sample sequenced in a study of blood T cell repertoires in COVID-19. The table came from immunoSEQ multiplex PCR; TCRdb's copy has only in-frame clones and leaves some out. The sample lists about 83,000 clones, around 84% occurring once. Sequencing input: peripheral blood. These TCRs come from a woman over 75 in a cohort sampled during active or convalescent COVID-19.

The chain links TRBV27 to TRBJ2-5; D might be TRBD2 (5 bases). Trimming took 4 bases from V and 4 from J, leaving 16 bases between them. The V gene's germline CDR1 is MNHEY and CDR2 SMNVEV (reference sequence). The CDR3 is made up of 15 amino acids. The CDR3 reads CASSSHTLRGETQYF. The CDR3 region has the DNA TGTGCCAGCAGTTCGCATACCCTCCGGGGAGAGACCCAGTACTTC.

V usage is TRBV5-4 and J usage is TRBJ2-3, with D tentatively TRBD1 (7 bases). The germline CDR1 and CDR2 sequences are SGHNT and YYREEE (reference sequence). The CDR3 has 17 residues. Trimming cost V 5 bases and J 6 bases, with 25 bases left between them. The CDR3 coding sequence is TGTGCCAGCAGTCCCGCGGGGAACAGGGGAGTTTCCGATACGCAGTATTTT. Encoded protein: CASSPAGNRGVSDTQYF. The variable domain in full, completed from reference TRBV5-4 and TRBJ2-3, reads ETGVTQSPTHLIKTRGQQVTLRCSSQSGHNTVSWYQQALGQGPQFIFQYYREEENGRGNFPPRFSGLQFPNYSSELNVNALELDDSALYLCASSPAGNRGVSDTQYFGPGTRLTVL.

The V gene is TRBV27, the J gene TRBJ1-4, with D uncertain. The CDR3 is made up of 13 amino acids. Germline V gene lookup returns CDR1 MNHEY and CDR2 SMNVEV (reference sequence). The V and J ends lost 5 bases and 4 bases respectively, with 8 bases between them. The CDR3 spells CASSVEGNEKLFF. DNA for the CDR3: TGTGCCAGCAGTGTCGAGGGTAATGAAAAACTGTTTTTT.

The chain is built from TRBV11-2 and TRBJ2-1; weak D call: TRBD2 (6 bases). CDR1 is SGHAT and CDR2 is FQNNGV in the germline V gene. Trimming cost V 5 bases and J 11 bases, with 10 bases left between them. This CDR3 has 11 amino acids. CDR3 amino acids: CASSPGTQQFF. Written as DNA, the CDR3 is TGTGCCAGCAGCCCGGGGACTCAGCAGTTCTTC.

The chain is built from TRBV6-6 and TRBJ1-2, with 8 bases lining up with TRBD1. This CDR3 comprises 14 residues. CDR1 and CDR2 from the germline V gene are MNHNY and SVGAGI (reference sequence). V lost 5 bases, J lost 4 bases, and 6 bases stayed unmatched. The CDR3 loop reads CASSPRGLTYGYTF. The CDR3 DNA is TGTGCCAGCAGTCCCAGGGGGCTAACCTATGGCTACACCTTC.

The chain joins TRBV28 to TRBJ2-5, with 7 positions matching TRBD2. This CDR3 has 14 amino acids. Germline CDR1 reads MDHEN; CDR2 reads SYDVKM. Trimming at V came to 3 bases and at J to 4 bases, leaving 5 bases not matched to a gene. CDR3 residues: CASSFEGGSETQYF. CDR3 DNA sequence: TGTGCCAGCAGTTTCGAGGGAGGGTCAGAGACCCAGTACTTC.

The rearrangement uses TRBV2 and TRBJ2-7, with 8 bases aligning to TRBD1. CDR1 and CDR2 (germline): SNHLY, FYNNEI. The CDR3 is made up of 13 amino acids. The ends lost 4 bases at V and 5 bases at J; junction bases unmatched: 4. The chain's CDR3 is CASSGQGPHEQYF. The DNA for the CDR3 is TGTGCCAGCAGTGGACAGGGGCCCCACGAGCAGTACTTC.

The gene calls are TRBV11-2 and TRBJ2-1; possible D gene TRBD1, 6 bases. The CDR3 is 15 residues long. Germline CDR1 and CDR2: SGHAT and FQNNGV. V lost 5 bases and J 2 bases, leaving 13 bases between the germline ends. The CDR3 bases are TGTGCCAGCAGCCAAACAGGGACAACCTACAATGAGCAGTTCTTC. This sequence encodes CASSQTGTTYNEQFF.

This chain links TRBV7-9 with TRBJ2-5; 8 nucleotides line up with TRBD1. After removal of 6 bases from V and 5 bases from J, the junction contained 8 bases not matched to a gene. The CDR3 has 14 amino acids. Germline CDR1 is SEHNR and CDR2 is FQNEAQ (reference sequence). The CDR3 loop reads CASSSRTGSETQYF. The CDR3, as DNA: TGTGCCAGCAGTTCGCGGACAGGGAGTGAGACCCAGTACTTC.

This chain connects TRBV2 to TRBJ1-5; D might be TRBD1 (5 bases). Trimming shortened V by 6 bases and J by 0 bases, and 9 bases separated the two germline ends. Looked up from germline, CDR1 is SNHLY and CDR2 is FYNNEI. This CDR3 contains 14 residues. The CDR3: CASRTDSSNQPQHF. In nucleotides, the CDR3 is TGTGCCAGCAGGACAGACAGTAGCAATCAGCCCCAGCATTTT.

The chain recombines TRBV28 with TRBJ1-1; tentative D call: TRBD1 (6 bases). This CDR3 has 16 amino acids. Germline V gene sequence: CDR1 MDHEN, CDR2 SYDVKM. V was trimmed by 2 bases and J by 1 base, leaving 14 bases between them. The CDR3 here is CASSLATGFANTEAFF. The CDR3 bases are TGTGCCAGCAGTTTAGCTACAGGGTTTGCGAACACTGAAGCTTTCTTT.

A single count supports this clone. The chain is built from TRBV6-1 and TRBJ2-1; 15 bases align to TRBD2. The CDR3 consists of 15 residues. Per the germline V gene, CDR1 is MNHNS and CDR2 is SASEGT. V lost 3 bases, J lost 16 bases, and 10 bases stayed unmatched. The CDR3 DNA is TGTGCCAGCAGTGACCCCGGACTAGCGGGAGGGCTGAAATTCTTC. Protein: CASSDPGLAGGLKFF.

The chain employs TRBV5-1 and TRBJ1-1, with 12 bases fitting TRBD1. This CDR3 has 16 residues. The J segment lost 5 bases and the V segment lost 3 bases, leaving 8 bases of the junction unmatched. In germline, CDR1 is SGHRS, CDR2 YFSETQ. In DNA form, the CDR3 reads TGCGCCAGCAGCTCTGGGGACAGGGGGCGAAGGACTGAAGCTTTCTTT. It encodes CASSSGDRGRRTEAFF.

The chain is built from TRBV11-2 and TRBJ1-1; tentative D call: TRBD1 (5 bases). The germline V gene encodes CDR1 SGHAT and CDR2 FQNNGV. This CDR3 has 13 amino acids. V gave up 0 bases and J gave up 3 bases, with 5 bases separating them. The CDR3 nucleotides are TGTGCCAGCAGCTTAGAAGGGGACACTGAAGCTTTCTTT. As protein: CASSLEGDTEAFF. Filled out from reference TRBV11-2 and TRBJ1-1, the complete variable domain reads EAGVAQSPRYKIIEKRQSVAFWCNPISGHATLYWYQQILGQGPKLLIQFQNNGVVDDSQLPKDRFSAERLKGVDSTLKIQPAKLEDSAVYLCASSLEGDTEAFFGQGTRLTVV.

At least ten counts were recorded for this clone. The V and J genes are TRBV9 and TRBJ2-3; 7 nucleotides agree with TRBD1. The CDR3 totals 17 residues. Germline assignment: CDR1 SGDLS and CDR2 YYNGEE. V trimming: 3 bases; J trimming: 1 base; junction bases outside the gene matches: 11. CDR3 coding DNA: TGTGCCAGCAGCGCACAGGGGATGATAGGTGGCACAGATACGCAGTATTTT. Its protein product is CASSAQGMIGGTDTQYF.

The J gene is TRBJ1-1, the V gene TRBV15; 10 bases are a match to TRBD1. Trimming at V came to 1 base and at J to 4 bases, leaving 6 bases not matched to a gene. Germline V gives CDR1 LNHNV, CDR2 YYDKDF (reference sequence). This CDR3 is 16 amino acids long. The DNA of the CDR3 is TGTGCCACCAGCAGAGGCCTGACAGGGGGCGGCACTGAAGCTTTCTTT. This codes for CATSRGLTGGGTEAFF.

The genes are TRBV7-8 and TRBJ1-5, with a tentative D call TRBD1 (5 bases). From germline, CDR1 is SGHVS and CDR2 FQNEAQ. The CDR3 is 13 residues long. This CDR3 is CATSGDRSLPQHF. The CDR3 bases are TGTGCTACCTCGGGGGACCGATCCTTGCCCCAGCATTTT.

The chain is built from TRBV2 and TRBJ2-5, with D unresolved. The CDR3 has 14 residues. From germline, CDR1 is SNHLY and CDR2 FYNNEI. Trimming pared 1 base from V and 2 bases from J, leaving 8 bases between. The CDR3 loop reads CASSEGQLQETQYF. CDR3 DNA: TGTGCCAGCAGTGAAGGGCAATTACAAGAGACCCAGTACTTC.

The chain uses TRBV9 and TRBJ2-3, with 8 bases that match TRBD1. The CDR3 totals 16 residues. Germline trimming cut 3 bases from V and 1 base from J; bases unmatched to any gene: 7. The germline V gene encodes CDR1 SGDLS and CDR2 YYNGEE. The CDR3 reads CASSGRTGIGTDTQYF. The CDR3 DNA reads as TGTGCCAGCAGCGGGCGGACAGGGATTGGCACAGATACGCAGTATTTT.

The gene calls are TRBV19 and TRBJ1-6; D remains unclear. Trimming took off 3 bases at V and 8 bases at J, with 14 bases between the two ends. Germline V lookup: CDR1 LNHDA, CDR2 SQIVND (reference sequence). This CDR3 contains 15 residues. CDR3 bases: TGTGCCAGTAGTATCGGAAGGTGGGCAGATTCACCCCTCCACTTT. This sequence encodes CASSIGRWADSPLHF.

This clone was picked up a small number of times. The V and J genes are TRBV10-3 and TRBJ1-6; the match to TRBD1 covers 10 bases. CDR3 length: 14 amino acids. V trimming: 10 bases; J trimming: 10 bases; junction bases outside the gene matches: 10. Germline CDR1 is ENHRY and CDR2 is SYGVKD. The CDR3 nucleotides are TGTGCCACCCTCGAGGGACAGGGGAACTCACCCCTCCACTTT. It specifies CATLEGQGNSPLHF.

The genes are TRBV5-5 and TRBJ2-5; the match to TRBD2 covers 13 bases. This CDR3 comprises 15 residues. Looked up from germline, CDR1 is SGHKS and CDR2 is YYEKEE (reference sequence). V dropped 5 bases and J dropped 7; count of bases not matched to a gene: 8. The CDR3: CASSSGLAGLGTQYF. As DNA, the CDR3 is TGTGCCAGCAGTTCGGGACTAGCGGGATTAGGGACCCAGTACTTC.

V gene TRBV9 combines with J gene TRBJ2-1; D is possibly TRBD2 (6 bases). Germline V gene data show CDR1 as SGDLS and CDR2 as YYNGEE. Deletions cut 0 bases from V and 14 bases from J, with 15 bases between. The CDR3 loop spans 13 amino acids. CDR3 DNA: TGTGCCAGCAGCGTAGACCTCGGCGGGATGGAGTTCTTC. This sequence encodes CASSVDLGGMEFF. The full variable domain, with the rest looked up from reference TRBV9 and TRBJ2-1, is DSGVTQTPKHLITATGQRVTLRCSPRSGDLSVYWYQQSLDQGLQFLIQYYNGEERAKGNILERFSAQQFPDLHSELNLSSLELGDSALYFCASSVDLGGMEFFGPGTRLTVL.

The CDR3 region has the DNA TGTGCCAGCAGTTCTCTAGCGGGAGGCAATTACGAGCAGTACGTC. The encoded protein is CASSSLAGGNYEQYV. V gene TRBV6-5 combines with J gene TRBJ2-7; TRBD2 matches 11 bases. The CDR3 length is 15 residues. V lost 4 bases, J lost 4 bases, and 6 bases stayed unmatched. The V gene's germline CDR1 is MNHEY and CDR2 SVGAGI.